This is a list of T cell receptor beta chains from one sample in a study of blood T cell repertoires in COVID-19. Sequenced by immunoSEQ multiplex PCR; TCRdb stores in-frame clones only, minus some. The repertoire has over 150,000 clones, 65% to 80% of them found once; the top ten carry roughly 12%. What was sequenced was peripheral blood. Every receptor here comes from a woman aged 45 to 65 with acute or convalescent COVID-19. CDR3s include the opening cysteine and the closing phenylalanine or tryptophan. A D gene is named only where the DNA matches it firmly. The size of a clone is reported for some rows only, either as once, few or many, or as a class for expanded clones.

J | V | size | D | DNA | CDR3
TRBJ1-2 | TRBV5-1 | few | . | TGCGCCAGCAGCTCCGTTAACGTCGGCTATGGCTACACCTTC | CASSSVNVGYGYTF
TRBJ2-7 | TRBV12-3/TRBV12-4 | . | TRBD1 | TGTGCCAGCAGTTTCGGGACAGGTTACGAGCAGTACTTC | CASSFGTGYEQYF
TRBJ2-7 | TRBV19 | . | . | TGTGCCAGTAGTATGGGGACTTCAAGGAACGAGCAGTACTTC | CASSMGTSRNEQYF
TRBJ2-1 | TRBV7-8 | . | TRBD1 | TGTGCCAGCAGCGTAGGACAGGCATTAAACTCCTACAATGAGCAGTTCTTC | CASSVGQALNSYNEQFF
TRBJ2-7 | TRBV5-6 | . | TRBD2 | TGTGCCAGCAGCCTGGAGGGGCTAGCGGGACCCTACGAGCAGTACTTC | CASSLEGLAGPYEQYF
TRBJ1-5 | TRBV19 | . | . | TGTGCCAGTAGTACGGACAGTAGCAATCAGCCCCAGCATTTT | CASSTDSSNQPQHF
TRBJ2-2 | TRBV19 | . | . | TGTGCCAGTAGTAACAGGAAGAACACCGGGGAGCTGTTTTTT | CASSNRKNTGELFF
TRBJ1-2 | TRBV7-2 | . | TRBD1 | TGTGCCAGCAGCCCCCGACAGGGGATGTGGGGCTACACCTTC | CASSPRQGMWGYTF
TRBJ2-7 | TRBV3-1/TRBV3-2 | . | TRBD2 | TGTGCCAGCAGCCAAGAGGGGGGGGAGCAGTACTTC | CASSQEGGEQYF
TRBJ2-1 | TRBV5-4 | . | . | TGTGCCAGCAGTTCGGGTACCGGAGGGTACAATGAGCAGTTCTTC | CASSSGTGGYNEQFF
TRBJ1-6 | TRBV6-5 | . | . | TGTGCCAGCAAGGTCGGACAGACACATTCACCCCTCCACTTT | CASKVGQTHSPLHF